These T cell receptor beta chains were read from a single sample in a study of cytomegalovirus exposure and HLA in healthy donors. Data came from immunoSEQ multiplex PCR; TCRdb stores just in-frame clones and leaves some out. The sample has 120,000 or so clones, around 72% seen once. Sequenced input: PBMCs. These receptor sequences come from a woman aged 45-65 years in good health and CMV-seropositive. Both conserved end residues are part of each CDR3. D genes are given only for firm matches. Size is stated for part of the rows, as once, few or many counts, or as a class when the clone is expanded.

V	J	D	size	DNA	CDR3
TRBV11-2	TRBJ2-5	TRBD2	-	TGTGCCAGCAGGTCCTGGACTAGCGGAGTTAGGGGGCGAGAGACCCAGTACTTC	CASRSWTSGVRGRETQYF
TRBV19	TRBJ2-3	TRBD2	-	TGTGCCAGTAGTATTGGACTAGCGGGGGGAGATACGCAGTATTTT	CASSIGLAGGDTQYF
TRBV4-2	TRBJ2-7	TRBD2	-	TGTGCCAGCAGCCCTAGCGGGACCACCGGGTACGAGCAGTACTTC	CASSPSGTTGYEQYF
TRBV6-1	TRBJ2-1	TRBD2	-	TGTGCCAGCAGTCAACCTAGCGGTGAGCAGTTCTTC	CASSQPSGEQFF
TRBV5-1	TRBJ1-4	TRBD1	-	TGCGCCAGCAGCGGGGGGACAGTAGGTGAAAAACTGTTTTTT	CASSGGTVGEKLFF
TRBV29-1	TRBJ2-1	TRBD2	few	TGCAGCGTTGGGCTAGCGGAGGGAAGCTCCTACAATGAGCAGTTCTTC	CSVGLAEGSSYNEQFF
TRBV6-5	TRBJ2-2	TRBD2	-	TGTGCCAGCAATCGGGCTAGCGGGGGTGGGGGGGAGCTGTTTTTT	CASNRASGGGGELFF
TRBV7-2	TRBJ2-7	-	-	TGTGCCAGCAGCTCCAACTACGAGCAGTACTTC	CASSSNYEQYF
TRBV11-1	TRBJ2-3	TRBD2	-	TGTGCCAGCAGCTTGAGTCTAGCGGGAGGGGCAGATACGCAGTATTTT	CASSLSLAGGADTQYF
TRBV4-3	TRBJ1-2	TRBD1	-	TGCGCCAGCAGCCTTGGACAGGGGGCGTCCGGTGGCTACACCTTC	CASSLGQGASGGYTF
TRBV10-3	TRBJ2-5	-	-	TGTGCCATCGGCCGGGACATAGGAGAGACCCAGTACTTC	CAIGRDIGETQYF
TRBV6-1	TRBJ2-7	-	-	TGTGCCAGCAGTCTCCCGTCCGGGGGTGACACCGAGCAGTACTTC	CASSLPSGGDTEQYF
TRBV30	TRBJ2-4	-	-	TGTGCCTGGAGTGTTTTGTGGGGCCCGGGAAACATTCAGTACTTC	CAWSVLWGPGNIQYF
TRBV19	TRBJ1-2	-	-	TGTGCCAGTAGTATAGAGGCAGGTCTTTATGGCTACACCTTC	CASSIEAGLYGYTF